Described below is a single T cell receptor beta chain sequence and its context. Trimming shortened V by 0 bases and J by 7 bases, and 7 bases separated the two germline ends. The length of the CDR3 is 13 residues. CDR1 is LGHDT and CDR2 is YNNKEL in the germline V gene (reference sequence). This record comes from a study of blood T cell repertoires in COVID-19. Study summary: The cDNA or gDNA used as material had been derived from T cells, B-cell-depleted T cells, or PBMCs.

Sequencing was performed with immunoSEQ multiplex PCR; in TCRdb, only in-frame clones are kept and a portion is missing. The table shows about 180,000 clones, with 86% occurring only once. Sequencing was done on a sample of peripheral blood. The V gene is TRBV3-1 (or the pseudogene TRBV3-2), the J gene TRBJ2-1; D is unresolved. This receptor was obtained from a woman aged 30 to 39 with active or convalescent COVID-19. DNA of the CDR3: TGTGCCAGCAGCCAAGATGGGCCGAATGAGCAGTTCTTC. This gives the protein CASSQDGPNEQFF.